The 28 T cell receptor beta chains listed next were all sequenced from one sample in a study of T cells in Graves' hyperthyroidism and ophthalmopathy. TCR beta CDR3 sequences were amplified from RNA transcripts. HTBI primers were employed in a first-round RT-PCR of the TCR CDR3. Each CDR3 protein is one row after TCRdb ran MiXCR on the multiplex PCR reads. The repertoire consists of 390,000 or so distinct CDR3 sequences, with roughly 14% occurring once and the leading ten covering approximately 13%. Sequencing was performed on blood. The receptor set was obtained from a man between 18 and 35 years old with Graves' ophthalmopathy.

This clonotype appeared many times. This sequence joins TRBV12-3 or TRBV12-4 and TRBJ2-5, with TRBD1 identical over 10 bases. V dropped 6 bases and J dropped 2; count of bases not matched to a gene: 6. The CDR3 sequence is 15 residues long. As DNA, the CDR3 is TGTGCCAGCAGCGAAGGGGACAGGGGTCAAGAGACCCAGTACTTC. It yields the protein CASSEGDRGQETQYF.

There are many counts of this clonotype. The chain uses TRBV11-3 and TRBJ2-3; 7 bases map to TRBD2. CDR1 and CDR2 (germline): SGHNT, YENEEA. Trimming removed 3 bases from V and 6 bases from J; junction bases left unmatched: 9. The length of the CDR3 is 15 residues. CDR3 nucleotides: TGTGCCAGCAGCTTTGACGGGGGGACGAAGGATACGCAGTATTTT. This codes for CASSFDGGTKDTQYF.

At least ten counts were recorded for this clonotype. The V gene is TRBV7-8, the J gene TRBJ2-1; D remains unclear. CDR1 and CDR2 (germline): SGHVS, FQNEAQ. This CDR3 has 15 amino acids. Trimming shortened V by 1 base and J by 4 bases, and 11 bases separated the two germline ends. CDR3 DNA: TGTGCCAGCAGCTTAGGTCATATCGGGTACAATGAGCAGTTCTTC. This encodes CASSLGHIGYNEQFF.

This clonotype was recorded at least ten times. The V and J genes are TRBV28 and TRBJ1-4; tentatively, D is TRBD1 (5 bases). This CDR3 is 15 amino acids long. The germline V gene has CDR1 MDHEN and CDR2 SYDVKM. Trimming took 6 bases from V and 4 from J, leaving 15 bases between them. CDR3 loop: CASRTPGGSNEKLFF. CDR3 DNA: TGTGCCAGCAGGACCCCCGGGGGGAGTAATGAAAAACTGTTTTTT.

This clonotype showed up many times. The rearrangement links TRBV12-3 or TRBV12-4 to TRBJ2-7; D gene unclear. Trimming shortened V by 4 bases and J by 1 base, and 5 bases separated the two germline ends. CDR3 length: 12 residues. The CDR3 DNA sequence: TGTGCCAGCAGTTATGGGTCCTACGAGCAGTACTTC. Translated, it gives CASSYGSYEQYF.

This clonotype was observed at least ten times. The chain joins TRBV2 to TRBJ2-1, with TRBD1 identical over 9 bases. Looked up from germline, CDR1 is SNHLY and CDR2 is FYNNEI. The length of the CDR3 is 14 residues. With V trimmed by 6 bases and J by 8 bases, 8 bases remained unmatched. The CDR3 DNA sequence: TGTGCCAGCAGCCTAGGACAGGGGAGGGATGAGCAGTTCTTC. Its translation: CASSLGQGRDEQFF.

Only a few counts were recorded for this clonotype. The chain employs TRBV20-1 and TRBJ1-4; weak D call: TRBD1 (6 bases). Germline CDR1 is DFQATT and CDR2 is SNEGSKA (reference sequence). There are 16 residues in the CDR3. With 3 bases removed from V and 3 bases from J, the gap between germline ends came to 17 bases. The CDR3 DNA reads TGCAGTGCTAGCTCCCAGGGGTTGGCCGCTAATGAAAAACTGTTTTTT. Translation: CSASSQGLAANEKLFF.

This clonotype has a handful of counts. The chain recombines TRBV10-3 with TRBJ1-4; D possibly corresponds to TRBD1 (6 bases). Between the trimmed V and J ends, which lost 3 bases and 1 base, there was a span of 9 bases. The CDR3 is 15 amino acids. The V gene's germline CDR1 is ENHRY and CDR2 SYGVKD. The CDR3 protein is CAISDRGITNEKLFF. In DNA, the CDR3 is TGTGCCATCAGTGACAGGGGAATAACTAATGAAAAACTGTTTTTT.

This clonotype was detected many times. The rearrangement joins TRBV27 to TRBJ1-1; 7 bases agree with TRBD1. Germline CDR1 is MNHEY and CDR2 is SMNVEV (reference sequence). There are 15 residues in the CDR3. Losses at the gene ends were 0 bases for V and 4 bases for J; bases not matched to a gene: 5. The CDR3 here is CASSLSARGSTEAFF. The CDR3 nucleotides read TGTGCCAGCAGTTTATCTGCCAGGGGGAGCACTGAAGCTTTCTTT.

This clonotype was observed at least ten times. V is TRBV7-9 and J is TRBJ2-1; D unclear. V lost 5 bases and J 2 bases, leaving 10 bases between the germline ends. CDR1 and CDR2 from the germline V gene are SEHNR and FQNEAQ (reference sequence). The CDR3 spans 14 residues. The CDR3 nucleotides are TGTGCCAGCAGCGCGAGGATGACCTACAATGAGCAGTTCTTC. It codes for CASSARMTYNEQFF.

In this sample, this clonotype turned up a few times. This sequence joins TRBV20-1 and TRBJ2-3; 10 nucleotides line up with TRBD1. Germline lookup yields CDR1 DFQATT and CDR2 SNEGSKA (reference sequence). The J segment lost 4 bases and the V segment lost 0 bases, leaving 7 bases of the junction unmatched. This CDR3 has 16 amino acids. The CDR3 spells CSARDLGQGGSDTQYF. The CDR3 DNA sequence: TGCAGTGCTAGAGATCTAGGACAGGGGGGATCAGATACGCAGTATTTT.

The CDR3 DNA sequence: TGTGCCAGCAACCACAGGGGGCGTTCCGGGGAGCTGTTTTTT. Protein product: CASNHRGRSGELFF. The V call is TRBV6-1, the J call TRBJ2-2, with TRBD1 matching over 9 bases. Germline CDR1 is MNHNS and CDR2 is SASEGT. The V gene end was trimmed by 7 bases and the J gene end by 6 bases; junction bases not matched to a gene: 6. The CDR3 is 14 amino acids.

This clonotype was detected many times. The V call is TRBV30, the J call TRBJ1-5, with no clear D. Germline V gives CDR1 GTSNPN, CDR2 SVGIG (reference sequence). V lost 1 base, J lost 7 bases, and 11 bases lay in between. This CDR3 is 13 amino acids long. The CDR3 DNA is TGTGCCTGGAGTGGGGAGGTCAGACAGCCCCAGCATTTT. Translating gives CAWSGEVRQPQHF.

This chain connects TRBV7-2 to TRBJ2-3, with 10 positions matching TRBD2. Per the germline V gene, CDR1 is SGHTA and CDR2 is FQGNSA. With V trimmed by 7 bases and J by 5 bases, 9 bases remained unmatched. The CDR3 length is 15 residues. The CDR3 DNA reads TGTGCCAGCAATACCGAGGCTAGCGGGAGAGATACGCAGTATTTT. Translating gives CASNTEASGRDTQYF.

This clonotype was seen once. The chain is built from TRBV3-1 and TRBJ2-2; D gene uncertain. The CDR3 totals 16 residues. Germline loops: CDR1 LGHDT, CDR2 YNNKEL (reference sequence). Trimming took 1 base from V and 8 from J, leaving 17 bases between them. CDR3 in DNA: TGTGCCAGCAGCCAAGTGGCAGGTATAGCAGCTGGGGAGCTGTTTTTT. Translating it yields CASSQVAGIAAGELFF.

This clonotype was found many times. V gene TRBV15 combines with J gene TRBJ2-7; 8 positions match TRBD1. CDR3 size: 15 residues. CDR1 and CDR2 from the germline V gene are LNHNV and YYDKDF (reference sequence). Trimming cost V 5 bases and J 4 bases; bases outside gene matches: 10. The CDR3 DNA reads TGTGCCACCAGCGCCCACCCCGGGACAGGATACGAGCAGTACTTC. It specifies CATSAHPGTGYEQYF.

The sample holds many counts of this clonotype. This chain joins TRBV3-1 and TRBJ1-2; D is undetermined. V lost 1 base and J 5 bases, leaving 11 bases between the germline ends. CDR1 is LGHDT and CDR2 is YNNKEL in the germline V gene (reference sequence). The CDR3 runs 14 residues. In nucleotides, the CDR3 is TGTGCCAGCAGCCAAGTTCAGGAACGGTATGGCTACACCTTC. Protein product: CASSQVQERYGYTF.

With regard to this clonotype: A read error may explain this, as a much larger clone is one base away. The rearrangement uses TRBV3-1 and TRBJ1-1; TRBD1 is a possible D gene (6 bases). The V end lost 4 bases, the J end lost 4 bases, and 16 bases lay between the germline ends. CDR1 and CDR2 (germline): LGHDT, YNNKEL (reference sequence). This CDR3 region has 15 residues. Here the CDR3 reads CASSLGGHGGTEAFF. The CDR3 DNA is TGTGCCAGCAGCCTTGGGGGGCATGGCGGCACTGAAGCTTTCTTT.

This clonotype was picked up many times. The chain is built from TRBV6-1 and TRBJ2-3, with a weak D call TRBD1 (5 bases). The CDR3 covers 17 residues. V lost 1 base and J lost 0, with 14 bases in between. In germline, CDR1 is MNHNS, CDR2 SASEGT. The CDR3 spells CASSEVLGLSSTDTQYF. DNA for the CDR3: TGTGCCAGCAGTGAAGTCCTGGGGCTATCTAGCACAGATACGCAGTATTTT.

The chain uses TRBV12-3 or TRBV12-4 and TRBJ1-2; tentatively, D is TRBD1 (5 bases). Trimming cost V 7 bases and J 9 bases, with 18 bases left between them. This CDR3 is 13 amino acids long. The CDR3, as DNA: TGTGCCAGCAACCTTGGGGGAATCAGCAGCTACACCTTC. This sequence encodes CASNLGGISSYTF.

This clonotype occurred a few times. J is TRBJ2-7 and V is TRBV12-3 or TRBV12-4; 8 bases line up with TRBD1. Trimming cost V 4 bases and J 6 bases; bases outside gene matches: 11. The CDR3 is 15 residues long. CDR3 sequence reads: CASSSKDRVLAEQYF. In DNA form, the CDR3 reads TGTGCCAGCAGTTCTAAGGACAGGGTACTAGCCGAGCAGTACTTC.

The table lists this clonotype with many counts. The chain uses TRBV27 and TRBJ2-1, with D maybe TRBD1 (5 bases). Germline assignment: CDR1 MNHEY and CDR2 SMNVEV (reference sequence). This CDR3 has 14 residues. Trimming took off 2 bases at V and 7 bases at J, with 12 bases between the two ends. CDR3 DNA: TGTGCCAGCAGTTTAATAGGGGTCCTGAATGAGCAGTTCTTC. Amino acids: CASSLIGVLNEQFF.

This clonotype has a handful of counts. The chain uses TRBV7-6 and TRBJ2-3, with 8 bases aligning to TRBD2. V was pared by 7 bases and J by 4 bases, with 13 bases of the junction left unmatched. The germline gives CDR1 SGHVS, CDR2 FNYEAQ. The CDR3 totals 16 residues. CDR3 amino acids: CASMRSPGGLPDTQYF. The CDR3 DNA follows: TGTGCCAGCATGAGGTCCCCGGGGGGGCTCCCAGATACGCAGTATTTT.

This clonotype was recorded many times. This chain joins TRBV2 and TRBJ2-3; D unresolved. This CDR3 has 11 amino acids. Germline values: CDR1 SNHLY, CDR2 FYNNEI. V was trimmed by 9 bases and J by 0 bases, leaving 4 bases between them. The CDR3 protein is CASFSTDTQYF. Here the CDR3 DNA reads TGTGCCAGTTTTAGCACAGATACGCAGTATTTT.

This clonotype was recorded many times. This chain connects TRBV5-8 to TRBJ1-1, with D possibly matching TRBD1 (5 bases). V lost 4 bases and J lost 2, with 24 bases in between. CDR1 is SGHTS and CDR2 is YDEGEE in the germline V gene. The CDR3 is made up of 18 amino acids. CDR3: CASSPRVQGGFGNTEAFF. The CDR3 nucleotides are TGTGCCAGCAGCCCCAGGGTGCAGGGAGGATTTGGTAACACTGAAGCTTTCTTT. The full variable domain, in which reference TRBV5-8 and TRBJ1-1 provide the parts outside the CDR3, is EAGVTQSPTHLIKTRGQQATLRCSPISGHTSVYWYQQALGLGLQFLLWYDEGEERNRGNFPPRFSGRQFPNYSSELNVNALELEDSALYLCASSPRVQGGFGNTEAFFGQGTRLTVV.

The chain carries TRBV3-1 and TRBJ2-7; D gene ambiguous. Trimming cost V 0 bases and J 2 bases, with 11 bases left between them. CDR1 is LGHDT, CDR2 YNNKEL, per germline (reference sequence). The CDR3 has 15 residues. The CDR3 spells CASSQDPGTPYEQYF. The CDR3 DNA follows: TGTGCCAGCAGCCAAGATCCCGGAACCCCCTACGAGCAGTACTTC.

This clonotype appeared a few times. This chain connects TRBV19 to TRBJ1-1; D not certain. Germline CDR1 reads LNHDA; CDR2 reads SQIVND (reference sequence). The V end lost 4 bases, the J end lost 3 bases, and 12 bases lay between the germline ends. The CDR3 runs 14 residues. CDR3 nucleotide sequence: TGTGCCAGTAGTACCAACAAGGTCCACACTGAAGCTTTCTTT. Its translation is CASSTNKVHTEAFF.

This clonotype was seen repeatedly, ten times or more. V is TRBV25-1 and J is TRBJ1-5; D not resolved. The CDR3 is 17 amino acids. V gave up 5 bases and J gave up 5 bases, with 22 bases separating them. Germline-derived CDR1 and CDR2 are MGHDK and SYGVNS. The CDR3 loop reads CASSTRGAGTLHQPQHF. For the CDR3, the DNA is TGTGCCAGCAGTACCCGGGGAGCAGGTACCCTCCATCAGCCCCAGCATTTT.